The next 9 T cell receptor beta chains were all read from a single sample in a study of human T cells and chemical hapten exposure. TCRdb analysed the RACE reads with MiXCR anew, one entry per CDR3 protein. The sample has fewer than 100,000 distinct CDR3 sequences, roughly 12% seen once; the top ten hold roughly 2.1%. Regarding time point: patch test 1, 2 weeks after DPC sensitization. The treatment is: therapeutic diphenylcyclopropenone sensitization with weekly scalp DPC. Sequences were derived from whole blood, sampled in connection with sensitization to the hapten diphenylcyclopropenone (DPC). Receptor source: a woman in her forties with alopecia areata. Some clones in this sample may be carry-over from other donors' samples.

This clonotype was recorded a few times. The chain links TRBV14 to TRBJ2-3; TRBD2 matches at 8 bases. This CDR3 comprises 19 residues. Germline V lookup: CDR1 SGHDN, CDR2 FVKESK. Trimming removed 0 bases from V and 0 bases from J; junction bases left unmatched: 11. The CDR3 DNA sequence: TGTGCCAGCAGCCAAGACCTAAGGACTAGCACCTATAGCACAGATACGCAGTATTTT. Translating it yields CASSQDLRTSTYSTDTQYF.

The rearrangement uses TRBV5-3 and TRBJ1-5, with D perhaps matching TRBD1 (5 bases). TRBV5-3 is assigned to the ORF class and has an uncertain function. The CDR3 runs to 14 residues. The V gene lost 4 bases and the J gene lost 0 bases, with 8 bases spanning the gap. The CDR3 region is CARSPGRSNQPQHF. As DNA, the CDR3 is TGTGCCAGAAGCCCGGGACGTAGCAATCAGCCCCAGCATTTT.

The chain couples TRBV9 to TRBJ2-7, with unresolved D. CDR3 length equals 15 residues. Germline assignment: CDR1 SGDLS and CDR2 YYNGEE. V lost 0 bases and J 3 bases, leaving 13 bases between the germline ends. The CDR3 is CASSVGGATRYEQYF. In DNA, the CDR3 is TGTGCCAGCAGCGTAGGAGGAGCTACCCGCTACGAGCAGTACTTC.

CDR3 residues: CASRTSGRGADTQYF. In nucleotides, the CDR3 is TGTGCCAGCAGAACAAGCGGGAGAGGCGCAGATACGCAGTATTTT. The chain has TRBV6-6 and TRBJ2-3; 8 nucleotides agree with TRBD2. V trimming: 6 bases; J trimming: 4 bases; junction bases outside the gene matches: 9. Germline CDR1 MNHNY, CDR2 SVGAGI (reference sequence). The CDR3 has 15 residues.

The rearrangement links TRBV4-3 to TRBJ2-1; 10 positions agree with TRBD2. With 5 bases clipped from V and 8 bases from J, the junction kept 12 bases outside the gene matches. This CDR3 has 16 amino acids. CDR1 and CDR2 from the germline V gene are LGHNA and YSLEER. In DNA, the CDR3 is TGCGCCAGCAGCTCCTTAGTAGCGGGAGGAGTCGATGAGCAGTTCTTC. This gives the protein CASSSLVAGGVDEQFF.

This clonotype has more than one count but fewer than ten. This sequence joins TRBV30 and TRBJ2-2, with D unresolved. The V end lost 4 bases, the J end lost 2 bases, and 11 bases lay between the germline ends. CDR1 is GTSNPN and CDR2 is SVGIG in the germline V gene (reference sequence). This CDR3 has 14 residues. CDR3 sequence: CAWNLLANTGELFF. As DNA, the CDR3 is TGTGCCTGGAATCTACTGGCTAACACCGGGGAGCTGTTTTTT. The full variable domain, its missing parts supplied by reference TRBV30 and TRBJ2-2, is SQTIHQWPATLVQPVGSPLSLECTVEGTSNPNLYWYRQAAGRGLQLLFYSVGIGQISSEVPQNLSASRPQDRQFILSSKKLLLSDSGFYLCAWNLLANTGELFFGEGSRLTVL.

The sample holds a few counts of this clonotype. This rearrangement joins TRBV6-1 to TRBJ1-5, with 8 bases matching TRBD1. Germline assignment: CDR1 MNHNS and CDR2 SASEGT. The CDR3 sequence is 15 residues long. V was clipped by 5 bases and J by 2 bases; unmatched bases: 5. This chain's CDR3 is CASSPTGEGNQPQHF. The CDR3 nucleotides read TGTGCCAGCAGTCCGACAGGGGAGGGCAATCAGCCCCAGCATTTT.

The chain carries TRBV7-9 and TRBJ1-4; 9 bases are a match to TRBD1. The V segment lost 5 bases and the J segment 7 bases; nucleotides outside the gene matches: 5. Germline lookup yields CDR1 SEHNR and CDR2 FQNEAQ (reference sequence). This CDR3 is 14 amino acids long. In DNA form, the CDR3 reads TGTGCCAGCAGCCCGGGACAGGGAAGTGAAAAACTGTTTTTT. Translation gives CASSPGQGSEKLFF.

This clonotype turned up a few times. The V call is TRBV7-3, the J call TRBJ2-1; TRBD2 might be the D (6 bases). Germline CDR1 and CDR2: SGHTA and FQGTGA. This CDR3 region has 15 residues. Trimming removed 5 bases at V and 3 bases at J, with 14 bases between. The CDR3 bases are TGTGCCAGCAGCCCAACCTCTAGCGACTACAATGAGCAGTTCTTC. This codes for CASSPTSSDYNEQFF.